One sample yielded the 2 T cell receptor beta chains listed below, sequenced in a study of T cells in Graves' hyperthyroidism and ophthalmopathy. Amplification targeted TCR beta CDR3 regions from RNA transcripts. HTBI primers were used for first-round RT-PCR of the TCR CDR3. TCRdb independently ran MiXCR on the multiplex PCR reads; one entry per CDR3 protein. This repertoire shows 530,000 or so distinct CDR3 sequences, 24% found once; its top ten account for roughly 10%. What was sequenced was blood. Receptors originate from a woman younger than 45 with Graves' ophthalmopathy.

This clonotype occurred many times. The J gene is TRBJ2-7, the V gene TRBV20-1, with 7 bases lining up with TRBD1. J gave up 6 bases and V 0 bases, and 5 bases lay outside the gene matches. The CDR3 extends over 13 amino acids. Germline V gene sequence: CDR1 DFQATT, CDR2 SNEGSKA (reference sequence). In nucleotides, the CDR3 is TGCAGTGCTAGAGATTTTAACAGGGGCGAGCAGTACTTC. Encoded protein: CSARDFNRGEQYF.

This clonotype showed up many times. V usage is TRBV12-3 or TRBV12-4 and J usage is TRBJ1-2; unclear D gene. CDR3 length: 13 amino acids. Between the trimmed V and J ends, which lost 6 bases and 8 bases, there was a span of 16 bases. The CDR3 here is CASREPGWWGYTF. CDR3 bases: TGTGCCAGCAGGGAGCCCGGGTGGTGGGGCTACACCTTC.